The entry below gives a single T cell receptor beta chain sequence along with its context. Its cognate antigen has yet to be identified. No base-level quality is on record; no much larger clone is a single base apart. As encoded in the germline V gene, CDR1 is SGDLS while CDR2 is YYNGEE. Trimming takes 2 bases from V and 0 bases from J, and the germline ends sit 5 bases apart. There are 13 amino acids in the CDR3, from cysteine to phenylalanine inclusive. This entry keeps only the CDR3 DNA: 39 bases, framed from base 1. The record originates from a study of cytomegalovirus exposure and HLA in healthy donors (dated by TCRdb to 2017 to 2019). Background for the entire study: The 666 repertoires of the first cohort and the roughly 120 validation repertoires were produced on the same platform, according to a later analysis. The study was designed to test whether signatures of past pathogen exposure could be identified by cataloging public T cell receptors. A separate validation cohort of 100 to 150 different subjects was used in addition to the approximately 700-subject first cohort. The study combined high-throughput TCR immunosequencing, statistical association of individual TCRs with disease status, and machine learning to predict cytomegalovirus infection status.

Donors formed part of the validation cohort, which comprised 120 subjects and was distinct from the first cohort of several hundred subjects. Preparation of the library involved the immunoSEQ multiplex PCR assay. From the authors' description of their analysis: A statistical classification framework was built for diagnosing cytomegalovirus status from the catalog of TCR beta chain sequences. Here the immuneACCESS table is served through TCRdb, limited to in-frame sequences with V and J called. Missing clones are a known gap in these copies; in checked studies unresolved V genes cover under half, and the rest lacks a known reason. That table gives V, J and clone size, and the DNA gave D and trimming. For this sample there are tens of thousands of clones; around 90% appear just once. About 1.1% of the sample comes from the top ten. Overall results and qualifications from the work: Of the cluster scores, 85% to 95% were above 0 in a later analysis, which found that TCRs clustered in the first cohort also tended to co-occur in the 110 or so validation repertoires. In vitro tests confirmed that a few of the cytomegalovirus-associated TCR beta chains recognize cytomegalovirus antigens. A later analysis lacked HLA typing for the validation cohort, so it scored co-occurrence in that cohort across all 110 or so repertoires. The classifier was reported to diagnose cytomegalovirus status with high specificity and sensitivity in both the original cohort and the validation cohort. A total of some 180 TCR beta chains were listed by the study as associated with cytomegalovirus. Most TCR sequences were observed very rarely across donors, whereas some public TCRs were present in many individuals. It was suggested by the authors that the approach could potentially be generalized to other disease states and immunological phenotypes.

The chain couples TRBV9 to TRBJ1-1, with no confidently assigned D gene. This TCR was sampled from a man aged 18 to 30 in good health and CMV-seronegative. Sequenced: PBMCs. The nucleotide sequence reads TGTGCCAGCAGCGTGTCAGTGAACACTGAAGCTTTCTTT. Its product reads: CASSVSVNTEAFF.